The TCR beta chain described here comes from a study of early T cells in non-severe SARS-CoV-2 infection (TCRdb year 2021). A note on the overall study: Bulk RNA from unsorted whole blood was used for TCR sequencing, so alpha and beta chains could not be paired. Paper-wide results and their limitations: Matching against VDJdb was skewed toward anti-spike CD8 responses, likely underestimated virus-specific expansions, and missed private and CD4 specificities.

Library generation was performed with 5' RACE. The reads were generated on a NextSeq 500. The TCR library protocol attached unique molecular identifiers to individual cDNA molecules to correct for sequencing error and PCR bias. Both TCR alpha and beta chains were sequenced, and tight co-correlation was observed between alpha and beta sequence abundances in each sample. Under the source paper's analysis protocol: Decombinator V4 was used to annotate TCR sequences for V gene, J gene and CDR3. Expanded TCRs were defined as changing significantly between any two time points under a Poisson model with p below 0.0001. TCR abundances were normalised to the total number of TCRs sequenced per sample and expressed as counts per million. MAIT TCRs were defined by TRAV1-2 paired with TRAJ12, TRAJ20 or TRAJ33, and iNKT TCRs by TRAV10 paired with TRAJ18. VDJdb, accessed 1 November 2021, was searched for CMV, EBV and SARS-CoV-2 annotated TCRs, excluding TCRs annotated for multiple antigens. Using fastp at Q25 and MiXCR, TCRdb reprocessed the public reads and kept productive beta chains. Duplicate CDR3 protein sequences are folded into a single record with the most common DNA and genes. The V and J calls here are based on TCRdb, not the publication. The sample table records more than 60,000 distinct CDR3 sequences; around 12% of these occur just once. The biggest ten clones account for approximately 1.2% of the sample.

Set within a cohort of healthcare workers in London, UK, this nested case-control study involved weekly PCR testing of nasopharyngeal swabs along with blood sampling. Healthcare workers were recruited during the week of the UK lockdown, between 23 and 31 March 2020, and followed weekly for up to roughly 15 weeks. From its cysteine to its phenylalanine, the CDR3 spans 15 amino acids. Only the CDR3 DNA stays, 45 bases, in frame from base 1. The germline V gene encodes CDR1 DFQATT and CDR2 SNEGSKA (reference sequence). V was cut back by 1 base and J by 2 bases, leaving a gap of 13 bases between them. This clonotype was observed many times. Its antigen specificity is not known. Base qualities are not recorded, but no much larger clone differs from it by a single base.

The specimen comprised whole blood, sampled at baseline. This chain joins TRBV20-1 to TRBJ2-3; a confident D gene designation cannot be given. The receptor's source is an adult who was a healthcare worker with PCR-confirmed SARS-CoV-2 infection or an uninfected control (not recorded which). The donor label of this sample is uncertain. CDR3 region: CSARVPGRNTDTQYF. The nucleotide sequence reads as follows: TGCAGTGCTAGAGTCCCGGGCCGGAACACAGATACGCAGTATTTT.